In its sample, the clone carrying this TCR beta chain was seen once. Its antigen remains unknown. The sample is drawn from a study of T cell responses to AZD1222 COVID-19 vaccine. Only in-frame clones appear in the TCRdb table, and some are missing; sequencing was by immunoSEQ multiplex PCR. The sample comprises over 150,000 clones, just over 90% of which are singletons, and roughly 4.4% rests with the top ten. The germline V gene encodes CDR1 WSHSY and CDR2 SAAADI. The CDR3 runs 16 residues. The junction had 8 bases not matched to a gene; V was cut back by 2 bases and J by 5 bases. Study-level results: Only after the peak T cell response were repertoires sampled.

V is TRBV10-2 and J is TRBJ2-1; 8 bases map to TRBD2. The TCR originated in an adult in good health. The sample was peripheral blood, taken on day 0 of MenACWY control vaccination. The CDR3 DNA reads TGCGCCAGCAGTGAGCCTTGGACTAGCTTCCACAATGAGCAGTTCTTC. It is translated as CASSEPWTSFHNEQFF.